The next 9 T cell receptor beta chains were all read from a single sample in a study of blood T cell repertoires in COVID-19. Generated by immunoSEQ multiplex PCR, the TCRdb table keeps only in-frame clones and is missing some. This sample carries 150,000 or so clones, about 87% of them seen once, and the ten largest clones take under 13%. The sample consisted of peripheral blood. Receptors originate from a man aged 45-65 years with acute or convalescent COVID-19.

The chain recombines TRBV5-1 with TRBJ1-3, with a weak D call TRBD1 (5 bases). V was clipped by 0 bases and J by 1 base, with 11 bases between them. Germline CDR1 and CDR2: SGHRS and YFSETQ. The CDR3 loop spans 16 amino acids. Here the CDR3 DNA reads TGCGCCAGCAGCTTGGCCTCTCAGGGTTCTGGAAACACCATATATTTT. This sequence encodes CASSLASQGSGNTIYF.

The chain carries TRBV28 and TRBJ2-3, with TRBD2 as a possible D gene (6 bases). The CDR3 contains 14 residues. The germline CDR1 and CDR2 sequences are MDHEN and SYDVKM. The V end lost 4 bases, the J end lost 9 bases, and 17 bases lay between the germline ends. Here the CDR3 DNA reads TGTGCCAGCAGTTCCCCTGGGAGGAGCGGCACGCAGTATTTT. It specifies CASSSPGRSGTQYF.

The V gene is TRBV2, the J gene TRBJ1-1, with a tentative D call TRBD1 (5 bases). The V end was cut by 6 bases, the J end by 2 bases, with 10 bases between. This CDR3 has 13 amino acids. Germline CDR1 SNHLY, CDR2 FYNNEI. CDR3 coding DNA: TGTGCCAGCAGCCGACAGAGAAACACTGAAGCTTTCTTT. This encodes CASSRQRNTEAFF.

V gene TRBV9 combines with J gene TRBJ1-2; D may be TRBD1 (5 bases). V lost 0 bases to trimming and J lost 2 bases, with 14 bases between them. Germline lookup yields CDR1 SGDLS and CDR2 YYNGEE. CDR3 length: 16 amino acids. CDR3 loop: CASSVVSGWGNYGYTF. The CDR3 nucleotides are TGTGCCAGCAGCGTAGTCTCAGGGTGGGGAAACTATGGCTACACCTTC.

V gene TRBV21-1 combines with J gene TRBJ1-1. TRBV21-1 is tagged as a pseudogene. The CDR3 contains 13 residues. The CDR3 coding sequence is TGTGCCAGCAGCATCCGGGGGGGGACTGAAGCTTTCTTT. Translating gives CASSIRGGTEAFF.

CDR3 amino acids: CASSPRTGTNTGELFF. CDR3 DNA sequence: TGTGCCAGCAGCCCCCGGACGGGAACGAACACCGGGGAGCTGTTTTTT. The chain couples TRBV9 to TRBJ2-2; D is perhaps TRBD2 (5 bases). The V gene's germline CDR1 is SGDLS and CDR2 YYNGEE. The CDR3 is 16 residues long. The V and J ends lost 4 bases and 0 bases respectively, with 13 bases between them.

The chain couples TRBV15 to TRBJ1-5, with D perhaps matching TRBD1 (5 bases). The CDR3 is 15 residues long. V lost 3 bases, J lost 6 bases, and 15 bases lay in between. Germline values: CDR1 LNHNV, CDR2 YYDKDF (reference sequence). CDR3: CATSRVGRGGQPQHF. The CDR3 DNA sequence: TGTGCCACCAGCAGGGTCGGACGCGGGGGTCAGCCCCAGCATTTT.

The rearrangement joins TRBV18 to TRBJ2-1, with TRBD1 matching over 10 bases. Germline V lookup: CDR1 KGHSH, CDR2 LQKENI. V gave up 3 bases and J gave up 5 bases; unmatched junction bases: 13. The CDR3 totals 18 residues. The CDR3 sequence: CASSPPPSTGGLDNEQFF. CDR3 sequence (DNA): TGTGCCAGCTCACCTCCTCCTTCGACAGGGGGCTTGGACAATGAGCAGTTCTTC. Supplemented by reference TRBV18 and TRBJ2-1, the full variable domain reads NAGVMQNPRHLVRRRGQEARLRCSPMKGHSHVYWYRQLPEEGLKFMVYLQKENIIDESGMPKERFSAEFPKEGPSILRIQQVVRGDSAAYFCASSPPPSTGGLDNEQFFGPGTRLTVL.

CDR3 nucleotides: TGTGCCAGCAGCTTCGTACAGAACACTGAAGCTTTCTTT. Protein product: CASSFVQNTEAFF. The rearrangement uses TRBV5-6 and TRBJ1-1; no clear D gene. CDR3 length: 13 residues. With 2 bases removed from V and 1 base from J, the gap between germline ends came to 6 bases. Germline V gene data show CDR1 as SGHDT and CDR2 as YYEEEE.